The 31 T cell receptor beta chains below all came from one sample that was sequenced in a study of cytomegalovirus exposure and HLA in healthy donors. PCR primers comprised 60 Vbeta and 13 Jbeta primers. Sequencing used immunoSEQ multiplex PCR; TCRdb keeps in-frame clones, though not all of them. The repertoire holds about 130,000 clones, with roughly 80% as singletons. The sample was PBMCs. The receptor source for this set is a middle-aged man in good health and CMV-seronegative.

V gene TRBV5-1 combines with J gene TRBJ2-2, with 9 bases lining up with TRBD2. With V trimmed by 0 bases and J by 3 bases, 3 bases remained unmatched. This CDR3 has 16 residues. Germline-derived CDR1 and CDR2 are SGHRS and YFSETQ. CDR3: CASSLGGRADTGELFF. CDR3 in DNA: TGCGCCAGCAGCTTGGGCGGGAGGGCCGACACCGGGGAGCTGTTTTTT.

This chain links TRBV5-1 with TRBJ1-2; 9 bases are shared with TRBD1. Unmatched junction bases numbered 14, after V lost 4 bases and J lost 7 bases. The CDR3 consists of 16 residues. Germline values: CDR1 SGHRS, CDR2 YFSETQ. CDR3: CASSPEGTGRTGGYTF. In DNA form, the CDR3 reads TGCGCCAGCAGCCCGGAGGGGACAGGGCGTACGGGTGGCTACACCTTC.

This sequence joins TRBV4-3 and TRBJ1-5, with D tentatively TRBD1 (5 bases). Trimming pared 0 bases from V and 6 bases from J, leaving 21 bases between. Germline-derived CDR1 and CDR2 are LGHNA and YSLEER. CDR3 length equals 18 residues. The CDR3 sequence: CASSQDVGGHRMAQPQHF. The CDR3 DNA sequence: TGCGCCAGCAGCCAAGATGTGGGAGGACACAGGATGGCTCAGCCCCAGCATTTT.

This clone was recorded only once. This chain uses TRBV30 with TRBJ1-5, with 7 bases fitting TRBD1. J was trimmed by 7 bases and V by 3 bases; bases with no gene match: 3. The CDR3 has 12 amino acids. Germline V gene lookup returns CDR1 GTSNPN and CDR2 SVGIG (reference sequence). This CDR3 is CAWSDRAQPQHF. DNA for the CDR3: TGTGCCTGGAGCGACAGGGCGCAGCCCCAGCATTTT.

The rearrangement joins TRBV11-2 to TRBJ2-5; D is perhaps TRBD1 (5 bases). Germline assignment: CDR1 SGHAT and CDR2 FQNNGV. This CDR3 spans 17 amino acids. V shed 5 bases and J shed 2 bases, with 21 bases lying between them. CDR3 nucleotide sequence: TGTGCCAGCAGCCCTGCGAGTGCGCAGGGTGTTCAAGAGACCCAGTACTTC. Protein sequence: CASSPASAQGVQETQYF.

The chain combines TRBV11-3 with TRBJ1-2; possible D gene TRBD1, 5 bases. The germline V gene has CDR1 SGHNT and CDR2 YENEEA. The CDR3 sequence is 13 residues long. V gave up 3 bases and J gave up 7 bases, with 12 bases separating them. CDR3 DNA: TGTGCCAGCAGCTTGGTCCGGGACTCTGGCTACACCTTC. This gives the protein CASSLVRDSGYTF.

The chain recombines TRBV11-2 with TRBJ1-2, with D tentatively TRBD1 (6 bases). V lost 5 bases and J lost 2, with 18 bases in between. The CDR3 consists of 16 residues. CDR1 is SGHAT, CDR2 FQNNGV, per germline. The CDR3 DNA sequence: TGTGCCAGCAGCCTTCTTTTGACAGGCCCGAACTATGGCTACACCTTC. Translation gives CASSLLLTGPNYGYTF.

This clone was observed a few times. This chain links TRBV7-2 with TRBJ2-5, with D perhaps TRBD1 (5 bases). Germline CDR1 SGHTA, CDR2 FQGNSA. The CDR3 totals 16 residues. V was shortened by 1 base and J by 4 bases, with 16 bases between the two germline ends. The CDR3, as DNA: TGTGCCAGCAGCTTAGGATCGGCAGGGATGGGAGAGACCCAGTACTTC. Residues: CASSLGSAGMGETQYF.

V usage is TRBV9 and J usage is TRBJ2-1, with no clear D. From germline, CDR1 is SGDLS and CDR2 YYNGEE. V lost 0 bases and J lost 1, with 11 bases in between. The length of the CDR3 is 16 residues. The CDR3 loop reads CASSVGGVGSYNEQFF. The CDR3 region has the DNA TGTGCCAGCAGCGTAGGTGGAGTTGGGTCCTACAATGAGCAGTTCTTC.

The CDR3, as DNA: TGCGCCAGCAGCTTGTCTGGCGGGGGGGGTGAGCAGTACTTC. Translating gives CASSLSGGGGEQYF. This chain connects TRBV5-1 to TRBJ2-7; 9 bases line up with TRBD2. V gave up 1 base and J gave up 7 bases; unmatched junction bases: 6. The CDR3 is 14 residues long. Germline assignment: CDR1 SGHRS and CDR2 YFSETQ.

The chain links TRBV7-9 to TRBJ1-3; no reliable D call. Trimming took 1 base from V and 4 from J, leaving 5 bases between them. The CDR3 is 13 residues long. Germline V CDR1 and CDR2: SEHNR, FQNEAQ (reference sequence). The CDR3 is CASSLGAGNTIYF. The CDR3, as DNA: TGTGCCAGCAGCTTAGGGGCAGGAAACACCATATATTTT.

The V call is TRBV4-2, the J call TRBJ2-7, with 11 bases aligning to TRBD2. Germline V gene lookup returns CDR1 LGHNA and CDR2 YNFKEQ. The CDR3 is 18 residues long. V trimming: 0 bases; J trimming: 3 bases; junction bases outside the gene matches: 10. CDR3 coding DNA: TGTGCCAGCAGCCAAGAGGGGCCCTTAGCGGGAGGGATCTACGAGCAGTACTTC. Its protein product is CASSQEGPLAGGIYEQYF.

The table lists this clone with a count of one. The genes are TRBV6-6 and TRBJ1-2, with D possibly matching TRBD1 (6 bases). CDR1 and CDR2 (germline): MNHNY, SVGAGI (reference sequence). Trimming took 5 bases from V and 3 from J, leaving 16 bases between them. The CDR3 extends over 15 amino acids. The CDR3 protein is CASSPLDGGHYGYTF. Here the CDR3 DNA reads TGTGCCAGCAGTCCCCTGGACGGGGGGCACTATGGCTACACCTTC.

The V gene is TRBV4-2, the J gene TRBJ2-5; the D gene is possibly TRBD2 (6 bases). Germline V CDR1 and CDR2: LGHNA, YNFKEQ. The ends were cut back, 0 bases at V and 4 bases at J, with 24 bases in the middle. The CDR3 runs 19 residues. The CDR3 region is CASSQDPSVLLPGGETQYF. CDR3 bases: TGTGCCAGCAGCCAAGATCCTAGCGTCCTTCTCCCTGGGGGAGAGACCCAGTACTTC.

This chain's CDR3 is CASSDISGNNNEQFF. The CDR3 bases are TGCGCCAGCAGCGATATTAGCGGGAACAACAATGAGCAGTTCTTC. This rearrangement joins TRBV10-1 to TRBJ2-1; 8 nucleotides line up with TRBD2. CDR1 WNHNN and CDR2 SYGVQD come from the germline V gene (reference sequence). Germline trimming cut 6 bases from V and 5 bases from J; bases unmatched to any gene: 9. There are 15 residues in the CDR3.

V and J are TRBV5-6 and TRBJ2-1, with TRBD2 matching over 12 bases. The CDR3 runs 18 residues. Per germline, CDR1 SGHDT and CDR2 YYEEEE. Trimming at V came to 4 bases and at J to 4 bases, leaving 12 bases not matched to a gene. The CDR3 loop reads CASSGTSGGPMGYNEQFF. CDR3 DNA: TGTGCCAGCAGCGGTACTAGCGGGGGGCCCATGGGATACAATGAGCAGTTCTTC. Looking up the rest from reference TRBV5-6 and TRBJ2-1 gives the full variable domain: DAGVTQSPTHLIKTRGQQVTLRCSPKSGHDTVSWYQQALGQGPQFIFQYYEEEERQRGNFPDRFSGHQFPNYSSELNVNALLLGDSALYLCASSGTSGGPMGYNEQFFGPGTRLTVL.

The chain uses TRBV4-3 and TRBJ2-1, with 8 nucleotides matching TRBD2. V was clipped by 0 bases and J by 6 bases; unmatched bases: 7. Germline V CDR1 and CDR2: LGHNA, YSLEER. This CDR3 comprises 16 residues. The CDR3 spells CASSQDGGRGGNEQFF. The DNA of the CDR3 is TGCGCCAGCAGCCAAGATGGCGGCCGGGGGGGCAATGAGCAGTTCTTC.

J is TRBJ2-7 and V is TRBV29-1, with 11 positions matching TRBD1. The CDR3 sequence is 13 residues long. Germline CDR1 is SQVTM and CDR2 is ANQGSEA. The V segment lost 6 bases and the J segment 4 bases; nucleotides outside the gene matches: 5. In DNA form, the CDR3 reads TGCAGCGTCAAGGACAGGGGGCATTACGAGCAGTACTTC. Amino acids: CSVKDRGHYEQYF.

This clone was observed a handful of times. The chain is built from TRBV14 and TRBJ2-7, with 9 nucleotides matching TRBD1. Germline V CDR1 and CDR2: SGHDN, FVKESK. The CDR3 is 15 amino acids. The ends lost 4 bases at V and 0 bases at J; junction bases unmatched: 4. CDR3 protein: CASSPGQGLSYEQYF. The CDR3 bases are TGTGCCAGCAGCCCCGGACAGGGGCTCTCCTACGAGCAGTACTTC.

This clone was detected a few times. This chain uses TRBV5-1 with TRBJ2-1, with 8 bases fitting TRBD1. The J segment lost 8 bases and the V segment lost 1 base, leaving 8 bases of the junction unmatched. Germline CDR1 is SGHRS and CDR2 is YFSETQ. The CDR3 loop spans 15 amino acids. CDR3 DNA: TGCGCCAGCAGCTTGTTCCGGACAGGGTTCGATGAGCAGTTCTTC. Translated: CASSLFRTGFDEQFF.

This clone has only a few counts. This chain links TRBV10-3 with TRBJ2-1; 10 nucleotides align to TRBD1. V lost 4 bases to trimming and J lost 6 bases; unmatched junction nucleotides: 6. The CDR3 has 15 amino acids. Germline V gene lookup returns CDR1 ENHRY and CDR2 SYGVKD. In DNA, the CDR3 is TGTGCCATCAGTGCAGGGGGACAGGGGACCAATGAGCAGTTCTTC. The encoded protein is CAISAGGQGTNEQFF.

For the CDR3, the DNA is TGTGCCAGCAGCGCCCCCGACAGGGTTCGACGGGATGGAGATACGCAGTATTTT. It translates to CASSAPDRVRRDGDTQYF. This chain uses TRBV9 with TRBJ2-3; 7 bases match TRBD1. CDR1 is SGDLS, CDR2 YYNGEE, per germline. V gave up 3 bases and J gave up 5 bases; unmatched junction bases: 18. This CDR3 spans 18 amino acids.

The chain recombines TRBV5-6 with TRBJ2-5, with no clear D. This CDR3 region has 12 residues. V shed 2 bases and J shed 5 bases, with 7 bases lying between them. Germline lookup yields CDR1 SGHDT and CDR2 YYEEEE. CDR3 nucleotide sequence: TGTGCCAGCAGCTTTAAGAGGGAGACCCAGTACTTC. Its translation is CASSFKRETQYF.

This clone was detected a few times. The rearrangement joins TRBV4-1 to TRBJ2-7; D possibly corresponds to TRBD1 (5 bases). The CDR3 is made up of 16 amino acids. Germline CDR1 MGHRA, CDR2 YSYEKL. The V gene lost 6 bases and the J gene lost 2 bases, with 20 bases spanning the gap. CDR3 sequence reads: CASRQNVQGQAYEQYF. The DNA for the CDR3 is TGCGCCAGCAGGCAGAACGTCCAGGGCCAAGCCTACGAGCAGTACTTC.

V gene TRBV27 combines with J gene TRBJ2-1; D uncertain. Germline CDR1 reads MNHEY; CDR2 reads SMNVEV (reference sequence). The V end lost 5 bases, the J end lost 0 bases, and 14 bases lay between the germline ends. This CDR3 has 16 residues. In nucleotides, the CDR3 is TGTGCCAGCAGTCCCCCCCACAGAAGCTCCTACAATGAGCAGTTCTTC. Encoded protein: CASSPPHRSSYNEQFF.

J is TRBJ1-1 and V is TRBV7-2; D call uncertain. The germline V and J ends were trimmed by 2 bases and 0 bases, with 10 bases remaining between them. CDR1 SGHTA and CDR2 FQGNSA come from the germline V gene. This CDR3 has 15 amino acids. CDR3 coding DNA: TGTGCCAGCAGCTTACGGGTCCCCATGAACACTGAAGCTTTCTTT. Protein sequence: CASSLRVPMNTEAFF.

The chain is built from TRBV30 and TRBJ1-5; 7 nucleotides match TRBD1. This CDR3 contains 16 residues. Losses at the gene ends were 1 base for V and 0 bases for J; bases not matched to a gene: 6. Germline CDR1 GTSNPN, CDR2 SVGIG (reference sequence). This chain's CDR3 is CAWSEGAGVSNQPQHF. DNA for the CDR3: TGTGCCTGGAGTGAGGGGGCAGGGGTTAGCAATCAGCCCCAGCATTTT. Using reference TRBV30 and TRBJ1-5 for the parts outside the CDR3, the full variable domain is SQTIHQWPATLVQPVGSPLSLECTVEGTSNPNLYWYRQAAGRGLQLLFYSVGIGQISSEVPQNLSASRPQDRQFILSSKKLLLSDSGFYLCAWSEGAGVSNQPQHFGDGTRLSIL.

The genes are TRBV7-2 and TRBJ1-6; unclear D gene. The CDR3 is made up of 14 amino acids. The germline V gene encodes CDR1 SGHTA and CDR2 FQGNSA. V shed 6 bases and J shed 7 bases, with 13 bases lying between them. The CDR3 loop reads CASRPNTGNSPLHF. DNA for the CDR3: TGTGCCAGCAGACCAAACACCGGGAATTCACCCCTCCACTTT. Combining the CDR3 with reference TRBV7-2 and TRBJ1-6 gives the whole variable domain GAGVSQSPSNKVTEKGKDVELRCDPISGHTALYWYRQSLGQGLEFLIYFQGNSAPDKSGLPSDRFSAERTGGSVSTLTIQRTQQEDSAVYLCASRPNTGNSPLHFGNGTRLTVT.

The J gene is TRBJ2-7, the V gene TRBV6-6; maybe TRBD2 (6 bases). Looked up from germline, CDR1 is MNHNY and CDR2 is SVGAGI (reference sequence). The CDR3 runs 11 residues. The CDR3 DNA reads TGTGCAGGAGGGGAAGGCTACGAGCAGTACTTC. Translating gives CAGGEGYEQYF.

V usage is TRBV28 and J usage is TRBJ2-5; the D gene is possibly TRBD2 (5 bases). V was shortened by 5 bases and J by 5 bases, with 9 bases between the two germline ends. The CDR3 contains 12 residues. From germline, CDR1 is MDHEN and CDR2 SYDVKM. CDR3 region: CASSPPGETQYF. The CDR3 coding sequence is TGTGCCAGCAGTCCCCCGGGGGAGACCCAGTACTTC.

V usage is TRBV6-1 and J usage is TRBJ2-7; possible D gene TRBD2, 7 bases. Germline CDR1 is MNHNS and CDR2 is SASEGT. V lost 2 bases to trimming and J lost 7 bases, with 12 bases between them. The CDR3 covers 13 residues. DNA for the CDR3: TGTGCCAGCAGTGAATGGGGGGGCTGGGAGCAGTACTTC. Translated: CASSEWGGWEQYF.